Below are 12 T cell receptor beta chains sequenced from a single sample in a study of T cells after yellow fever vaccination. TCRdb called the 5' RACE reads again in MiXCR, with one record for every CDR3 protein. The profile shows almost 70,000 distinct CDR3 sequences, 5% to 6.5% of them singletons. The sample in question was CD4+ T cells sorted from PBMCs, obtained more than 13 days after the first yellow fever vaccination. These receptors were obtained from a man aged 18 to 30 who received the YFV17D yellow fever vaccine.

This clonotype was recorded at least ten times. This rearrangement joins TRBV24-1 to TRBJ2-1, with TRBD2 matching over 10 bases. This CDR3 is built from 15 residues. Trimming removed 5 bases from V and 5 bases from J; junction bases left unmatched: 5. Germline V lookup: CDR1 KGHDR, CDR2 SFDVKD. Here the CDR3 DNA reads TGTGCCACCAGTGTCACTAGCGGGGCCAACAATGAGCAGTTCTTC. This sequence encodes CATSVTSGANNEQFF.

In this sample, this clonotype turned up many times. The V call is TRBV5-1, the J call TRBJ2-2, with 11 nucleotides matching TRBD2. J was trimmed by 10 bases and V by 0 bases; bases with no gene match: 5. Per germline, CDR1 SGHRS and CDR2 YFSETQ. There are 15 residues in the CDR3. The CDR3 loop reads CASSLGLAGYMELFF. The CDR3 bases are TGCGCCAGCAGCTTGGGACTAGCGGGGTACATGGAGCTGTTTTTT.

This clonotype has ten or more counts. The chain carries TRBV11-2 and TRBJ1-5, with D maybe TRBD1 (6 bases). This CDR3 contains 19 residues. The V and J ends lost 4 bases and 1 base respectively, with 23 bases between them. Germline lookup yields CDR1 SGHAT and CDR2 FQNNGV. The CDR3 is CASSSTTGTRGRSNQPQHF. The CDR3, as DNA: TGTGCCAGCAGCTCCACAACCGGGACAAGGGGCCGGAGCAATCAGCCCCAGCATTTT.

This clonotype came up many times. The CDR3 DNA reads as TGTGCCAGCAGCCGGACCGGGACAGCCTACGAGCAGTACGTC. It encodes CASSRTGTAYEQYV. The chain is built from TRBV7-2 and TRBJ2-7; 7 bases align to TRBD1. This CDR3 spans 14 amino acids. V shed 5 bases, J shed 2 bases, and the junction held 6 bases outside the gene matches. Germline V lookup: CDR1 SGHTA, CDR2 FQGNSA.

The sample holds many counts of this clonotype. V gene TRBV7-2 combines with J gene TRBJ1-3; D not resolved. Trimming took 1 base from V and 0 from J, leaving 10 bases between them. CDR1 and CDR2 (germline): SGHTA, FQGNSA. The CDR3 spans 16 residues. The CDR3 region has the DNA TGTGCCAGCAGCTTAGGTGCGAGCCCCTCTGGAAACACCATATATTTT. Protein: CASSLGASPSGNTIYF.

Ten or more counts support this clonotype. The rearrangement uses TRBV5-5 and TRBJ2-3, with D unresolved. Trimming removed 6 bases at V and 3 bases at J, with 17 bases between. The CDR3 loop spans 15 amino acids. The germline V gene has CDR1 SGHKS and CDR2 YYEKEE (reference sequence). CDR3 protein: CASTRQPGRTDTQYF. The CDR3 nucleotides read TGTGCCAGCACCCGGCAGCCCGGCAGGACAGATACGCAGTATTTT.

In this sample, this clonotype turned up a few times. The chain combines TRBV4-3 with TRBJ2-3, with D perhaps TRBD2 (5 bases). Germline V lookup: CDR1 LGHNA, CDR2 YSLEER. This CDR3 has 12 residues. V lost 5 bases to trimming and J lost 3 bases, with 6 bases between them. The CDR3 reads CASSRETDTQYF. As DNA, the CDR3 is TGCGCCAGCAGCAGGGAGACAGATACGCAGTATTTT.

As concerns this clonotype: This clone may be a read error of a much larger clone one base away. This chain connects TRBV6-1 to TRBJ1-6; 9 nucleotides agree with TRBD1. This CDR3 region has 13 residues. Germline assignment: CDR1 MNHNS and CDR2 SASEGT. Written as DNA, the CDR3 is TGTGCCAGCTTGACAGGGGGTAATTCAGCCCTCCACTTT. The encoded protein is CASLTGGNSALHF.

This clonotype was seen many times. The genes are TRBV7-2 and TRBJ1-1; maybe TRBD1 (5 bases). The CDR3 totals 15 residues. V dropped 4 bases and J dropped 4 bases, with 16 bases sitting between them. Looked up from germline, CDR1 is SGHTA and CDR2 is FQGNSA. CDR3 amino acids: CASSSMAGGVTEAFF. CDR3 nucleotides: TGTGCCAGCAGCTCGATGGCGGGAGGGGTCACTGAAGCTTTCTTT. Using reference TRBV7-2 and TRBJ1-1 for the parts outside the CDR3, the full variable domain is GAGVSQSPSNKVTEKGKDVELRCDPISGHTALYWYRQSLGQGLEFLIYFQGNSAPDKSGLPSDRFSAERTGGSVSTLTIQRTQQEDSAVYLCASSSMAGGVTEAFFGQGTRLTVV.

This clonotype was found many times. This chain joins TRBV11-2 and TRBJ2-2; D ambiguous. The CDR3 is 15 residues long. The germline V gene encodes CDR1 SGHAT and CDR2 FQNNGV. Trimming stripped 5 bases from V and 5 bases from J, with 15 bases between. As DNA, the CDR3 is TGTGCCAGCAGCGTATCTTTGGGGTGGACCGGGGAGCTGTTTTTT. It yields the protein CASSVSLGWTGELFF.

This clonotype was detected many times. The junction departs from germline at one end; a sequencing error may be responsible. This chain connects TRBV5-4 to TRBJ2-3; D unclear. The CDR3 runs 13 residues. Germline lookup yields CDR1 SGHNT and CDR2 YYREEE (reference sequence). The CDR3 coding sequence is TGTGCCAGCAGCTCCCAACATGGCGACCGTTGGAATTTT. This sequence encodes CASSSQHGDRWNF.

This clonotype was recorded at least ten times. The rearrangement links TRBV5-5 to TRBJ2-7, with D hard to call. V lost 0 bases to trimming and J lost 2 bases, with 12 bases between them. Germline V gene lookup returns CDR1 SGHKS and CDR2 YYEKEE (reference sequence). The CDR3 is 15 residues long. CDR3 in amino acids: CASSLAGARAYEQYV. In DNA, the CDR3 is TGTGCCAGCAGCTTGGCAGGAGCACGGGCCTACGAGCAGTACGTC.